This passage covers 30 T cell receptor beta chains from one sample sequenced in a study of blood T cell repertoires in COVID-19. The table came from immunoSEQ multiplex PCR; TCRdb's copy has only in-frame clones and leaves some out. The table includes some 96,000 clones, over 75% detected once. Sequencing was done on a sample of peripheral blood. These TCRs come from a man aged 60 to 75 with acute or convalescent COVID-19.

The chain joins TRBV5-6 to TRBJ1-1; D uncertain. Germline V gene sequence: CDR1 SGHDT, CDR2 YYEEEE. CDR3 length: 11 residues. With 2 bases removed from V and 10 bases from J, the gap between germline ends came to 9 bases. The CDR3: CASSFEGGAFF. CDR3 nucleotides: TGTGCCAGCAGCTTTGAGGGTGGAGCTTTCTTT. The full variable domain, with the rest looked up from reference TRBV5-6 and TRBJ1-1, is DAGVTQSPTHLIKTRGQQVTLRCSPKSGHDTVSWYQQALGQGPQFIFQYYEEEERQRGNFPDRFSGHQFPNYSSELNVNALLLGDSALYLCASSFEGGAFFGQGTRLTVV.

In this sample, this clone turned up a few times. V usage is TRBV3-1 (or the pseudogene TRBV3-2) and J usage is TRBJ1-1; perhaps TRBD1 as D (6 bases). V lost 3 bases and J lost 1, with 9 bases in between. In germline, CDR1 is LGHDT, CDR2 YNNKEL (reference sequence). The CDR3 is 14 amino acids. CDR3 coding DNA: TGTGCCAGCAGCCACCCGGGACAGAACACTGAAGCTTTCTTT. Translating gives CASSHPGQNTEAFF.

The chain has TRBV6-4 and TRBJ2-1; 15 bases fit TRBD2. The V gene's germline CDR1 is MRHNA and CDR2 SNTAGT. This CDR3 region has 19 residues. With 6 bases clipped from V and 0 bases from J, the junction kept 9 bases outside the gene matches. Here the CDR3 DNA reads TGTGCCAGCAGCCGGGGACTAGCGGGGGGTATGAGCTCCTACAATGAGCAGTTCTTC. Residues: CASSRGLAGGMSSYNEQFF.

This chain links TRBV18 with TRBJ2-3, with 10 nucleotides matching TRBD1. The V gene's germline CDR1 is KGHSH and CDR2 LQKENI. The CDR3 is 15 residues long. V shed 3 bases and J 3 bases; nucleotides not matched to a gene: 3. Written as DNA, the CDR3 is TGTGCCAGCTCACCGAGGGACAGGGGTACAGATACGCAGTATTTT. Protein product: CASSPRDRGTDTQYF. Drawing the rest from reference TRBV18 and TRBJ2-3, the complete variable domain is NAGVMQNPRHLVRRRGQEARLRCSPMKGHSHVYWYRQLPEEGLKFMVYLQKENIIDESGMPKERFSAEFPKEGPSILRIQQVVRGDSAAYFCASSPRDRGTDTQYFGPGTRLTVL.

This clone appeared a few times. The rearrangement uses TRBV4-1 and TRBJ2-7; 10 bases line up with TRBD1. V lost 3 bases, J lost 3 bases, and 2 bases stayed unmatched. The CDR3 has 14 residues. Germline lookup yields CDR1 MGHRA and CDR2 YSYEKL. The CDR3 loop reads CASSHDRGHYEQYF. The CDR3 DNA sequence: TGCGCCAGCAGCCATGACAGGGGGCACTACGAGCAGTACTTC.

V usage is TRBV19 and J usage is TRBJ1-2, with D maybe TRBD1 (6 bases). Germline V gives CDR1 LNHDA, CDR2 SQIVND (reference sequence). The CDR3 spans 15 residues. Trimming removed 6 bases from V and 7 bases from J, with 21 bases in between. CDR3 in amino acids: CASRTEGEGVTGYTF. The CDR3 region has the DNA TGTGCCAGTAGAACCGAGGGGGAGGGGGTCACTGGCTACACCTTC.

This sequence joins TRBV27 and TRBJ2-4; 8 bases align to TRBD1. The CDR3 loop spans 15 amino acids. The germline V gene has CDR1 MNHEY and CDR2 SMNVEV (reference sequence). J was trimmed by 2 bases and V by 5 bases; bases with no gene match: 5. This chain's CDR3 is CASSPGQGTKNIQYF. The CDR3 DNA is TGTGCCAGCAGTCCCGGACAGGGTACCAAAAACATTCAGTACTTC.

The chain has TRBV19 and TRBJ2-3; D possibly corresponds to TRBD1 (5 bases). Per the germline V gene, CDR1 is LNHDA and CDR2 is SQIVND (reference sequence). The CDR3 runs to 13 residues. V lost 2 bases and J 14 bases, leaving 17 bases between the germline ends. The CDR3 sequence: CASSIRVAGNVYF. The CDR3 DNA reads TGTGCCAGTAGTATAAGGGTGGCAGGGAACGTGTATTTT.

CDR3 DNA: TGTGCCAGCAGTATGGACAGGGGTGCTGGCTACACCTTC. It encodes CASSMDRGAGYTF. This rearrangement joins TRBV11-3 to TRBJ1-2; 9 positions agree with TRBD1. The germline CDR1 and CDR2 sequences are SGHNT and YENEEA. The V gene end was trimmed by 6 bases and the J gene end by 7 bases; junction bases not matched to a gene: 6. CDR3 length: 13 residues.

The CDR3 reads CASLRSGNQPQHF. The DNA for the CDR3 is TGTGCCAGCCTCCGATCGGGCAATCAGCCCCAGCATTTT. V and J are TRBV28 and TRBJ1-5; D unresolved. V lost 8 bases, J lost 2 bases, and 10 bases lay in between. Looked up from germline, CDR1 is MDHEN and CDR2 is SYDVKM. There are 13 residues in the CDR3.

The chain employs TRBV19 and TRBJ1-1, with TRBD1 as a possible D gene (5 bases). Germline-derived CDR1 and CDR2 are LNHDA and SQIVND (reference sequence). The V end was cut by 4 bases, the J end by 5 bases, with 14 bases between. This CDR3 has 14 residues. The CDR3: CASSTGRDRTEAFF. The CDR3 coding sequence is TGTGCCAGTAGTACAGGGAGGGATCGGACTGAAGCTTTCTTT.

The rearrangement links TRBV5-6 to TRBJ1-4; TRBD1 aligns across 7 bases. The germline gives CDR1 SGHDT, CDR2 YYEEEE. This CDR3 has 15 residues. V was clipped by 5 bases and J by 5 bases; unmatched bases: 9. The chain's CDR3 is CASRGKGAGNEKLFF. The CDR3 DNA reads as TGTGCCAGCAGAGGAAAGGGGGCAGGGAATGAAAAACTGTTTTTT.

The rearrangement links TRBV18 to TRBJ1-2, with D possibly TRBD1 on 5 matching bases. Germline V gene lookup returns CDR1 KGHSH and CDR2 LQKENI. V dropped 2 bases and J dropped 7 bases, with 17 bases sitting between them. The CDR3 runs to 15 residues. CDR3 protein: CASSPGGSLQGGYTF. CDR3 nucleotide sequence: TGTGCCAGCTCACCAGGGGGGTCCCTTCAAGGTGGCTACACCTTC.

CDR3 protein: CASSLEAPGQSSYNSPLHF. The CDR3 DNA follows: TGTGCCAGCAGCTTAGAGGCCCCAGGACAAAGCTCCTATAATTCACCCCTCCACTTT. This chain uses TRBV7-8 with TRBJ1-6; a weak D match, TRBD1 (5 bases). The germline V and J ends were trimmed by 1 base and 0 bases, with 16 bases remaining between them. Germline V CDR1 and CDR2: SGHVS, FQNEAQ. The CDR3 has 19 amino acids. Based on the CDR3 plus reference TRBV7-8 and TRBJ1-6, the full variable domain is GAGVSQSPRYKVAKRGQDVALRCDPISGHVSLFWYQQALGQGPEFLTYFQNEAQLDKSGLPSDRFFAERPEGSVSTLKIQRTQQEDSAVYLCASSLEAPGQSSYNSPLHFGNGTRLTVT.

The chain links TRBV19 to TRBJ1-5; D gene uncertain. Per germline, CDR1 LNHDA and CDR2 SQIVND (reference sequence). The CDR3 is 16 residues long. Trimming pared 2 bases from V and 0 bases from J, leaving 11 bases between. CDR3 nucleotides: TGTGCCAGTAGTATAAGGCGCACAGATAGCAATCAGCCCCAGCATTTT. Protein product: CASSIRRTDSNQPQHF.

The CDR3 DNA reads TGTGCCAGCAGTGAACTCTCGACGGGGAACACTGAAGCTTTCTTT. It yields the protein CASSELSTGNTEAFF. This sequence joins TRBV25-1 and TRBJ1-1; D ambiguous. Germline assignment: CDR1 MGHDK and CDR2 SYGVNS. The length of the CDR3 is 15 residues. V was cut by 2 bases and J by 1 base, with 11 bases left in between.

The chain is built from TRBV27 and TRBJ1-5; D not resolved. The CDR3 is made up of 16 amino acids. V was shortened by 6 bases and J by 4 bases, with 19 bases between the two germline ends. Germline V gene data show CDR1 as MNHEY and CDR2 as SMNVEV (reference sequence). The chain's CDR3 is CASSPLELTGNQPQHF. DNA of the CDR3: TGTGCCAGCAGCCCCTTAGAACTTACGGGGAATCAGCCCCAGCATTTT.

The J gene is TRBJ1-2, the V gene TRBV9, with 10 bases fitting TRBD1. The CDR3 has 13 residues. The germline CDR1 and CDR2 sequences are SGDLS and YYNGEE. The J segment lost 6 bases and the V segment lost 4 bases, leaving 3 bases of the junction unmatched. Here the CDR3 reads CASSRQGAHGYTF. In DNA form, the CDR3 reads TGTGCCAGCAGCCGACAGGGGGCCCATGGCTACACCTTC.

This sequence joins TRBV12-5 and TRBJ1-6; D possibly corresponds to TRBD1 (5 bases). From germline, CDR1 is LGHNT and CDR2 FRNRAP. Trimming shortened V by 3 bases and J by 7 bases, and 16 bases separated the two germline ends. The CDR3 is made up of 16 amino acids. The CDR3 here is CASGFLAGLTNSPLHF. The DNA of the CDR3 is TGTGCTAGTGGTTTCCTGGCAGGGTTGACGAATTCACCCCTCCACTTT.

The V gene is TRBV24-1, the J gene TRBJ1-1; D is unclear. CDR1 and CDR2 (germline): KGHDR, SFDVKD. Trimming pared 4 bases from V and 6 bases from J, leaving 5 bases between. This CDR3 contains 11 residues. The CDR3 sequence is CATSDGAEAFF. The CDR3 DNA sequence: TGTGCCACCAGTGACGGGGCTGAAGCTTTCTTT.

The chain combines TRBV5-1 with TRBJ1-4; 9 nucleotides align to TRBD1. This CDR3 is 16 amino acids long. CDR1 SGHRS and CDR2 YFSETQ come from the germline V gene. The J segment lost 8 bases and the V segment lost 3 bases, leaving 11 bases of the junction unmatched. CDR3 region: CASSYDHRGQREKLFF. DNA for the CDR3: TGCGCCAGCAGCTACGACCACAGGGGGCAAAGGGAAAAACTGTTTTTT.

The rearrangement links TRBV18 to TRBJ1-5; D remains ambiguous. Germline CDR1 KGHSH, CDR2 LQKENI. V lost 3 bases and J lost 5, with 8 bases in between. The length of the CDR3 is 13 residues. The CDR3 loop reads CASSPGEDQPQHF. The CDR3 coding sequence is TGTGCCAGCTCACCGGGTGAGGATCAGCCCCAGCATTTT.

V gene TRBV5-1 combines with J gene TRBJ1-3; no definite D call. V was cut by 4 bases and J by 2 bases, with 7 bases left in between. Germline V gene lookup returns CDR1 SGHRS and CDR2 YFSETQ. The CDR3 length is 13 residues. CDR3 sequence: CASSTGAGNTIYF. CDR3 nucleotides: TGCGCCAGCAGCACCGGGGCTGGAAACACCATATATTTT.

J is TRBJ1-6 and V is TRBV4-1, with D possibly being TRBD1 (5 bases). V lost 1 base to trimming and J lost 0 bases, with 10 bases between them. This CDR3 contains 17 residues. Germline V lookup: CDR1 MGHRA, CDR2 YSYEKL. CDR3 protein: CASSQVQARSYNSPLHF. The CDR3 coding sequence is TGCGCCAGCAGCCAAGTACAGGCCCGCTCCTATAATTCACCCCTCCACTTT.

This chain connects TRBV10-3 to TRBJ1-1; 10 nucleotides line up with TRBD1. CDR3 size: 15 residues. V was pared by 4 bases and J by 1 base, with 3 bases of the junction left unmatched. CDR1 is ENHRY, CDR2 SYGVKD, per germline. CDR3: CAISGGTGANTEAFF. CDR3 nucleotides: TGTGCCATCAGTGGGGGGACAGGGGCGAACACTGAAGCTTTCTTT.

The chain links TRBV7-6 to TRBJ1-1, with D hard to call. Germline CDR1 SGHVS, CDR2 FNYEAQ. The CDR3 contains 15 residues. Trimming stripped 1 base from V and 4 bases from J, with 13 bases between. CDR3 residues: CASSLVLSPTTEAFF. The CDR3 nucleotides are TGTGCCAGCAGCTTAGTTCTAAGTCCCACCACTGAAGCTTTCTTT. Variable domain in full (rest from reference TRBV7-6 and TRBJ1-1): GAGVSQSPRYKVTKRGQDVALRCDPISGHVSLYWYRQALGQGPEFLTYFNYEAQQDKSGLPNDRFSAERPEGSISTLTIQRTEQRDSAMYRCASSLVLSPTTEAFFGQGTRLTVV.

The chain is built from TRBV18 and TRBJ1-3; TRBD1 is a possible D gene (5 bases). CDR1 is KGHSH and CDR2 is LQKENI in the germline V gene. This CDR3 contains 17 residues. V lost 2 bases and J 5 bases, leaving 19 bases between the germline ends. The CDR3 loop reads CASSPSTVTLVRNTIYF. Here the CDR3 DNA reads TGTGCCAGCTCACCATCGACAGTCACTCTAGTGAGAAACACCATATATTTT.

The J gene is TRBJ1-2, the V gene TRBV6-5; 10 bases map to TRBD1. V was clipped by 8 bases and J by 6 bases; unmatched bases: 12. Per the germline V gene, CDR1 is MNHEY and CDR2 is SVGAGI. The CDR3 runs 15 residues. The CDR3 sequence is CASWDRGFPKDGYTF. The CDR3 region has the DNA TGTGCCAGCTGGGACAGGGGATTCCCCAAGGATGGCTACACCTTC.

The gene calls are TRBV7-2 and TRBJ2-7; TRBD1 agrees at 9 bases. The V gene end was trimmed by 0 bases and the J gene end by 6 bases; junction bases not matched to a gene: 3. The germline V gene encodes CDR1 SGHTA and CDR2 FQGNSA. The CDR3 has 14 amino acids. The CDR3 here is CASSLATGGREQYF. The CDR3, as DNA: TGTGCCAGCAGCTTAGCTACAGGGGGCCGCGAGCAGTACTTC.

The chain joins TRBV29-1 to TRBJ1-5, with 7 bases lining up with TRBD1. CDR1 and CDR2 (germline): SQVTM, ANQGSEA. This CDR3 comprises 13 residues. With 8 bases clipped from V and 6 bases from J, the junction kept 10 bases outside the gene matches. The CDR3 sequence is CSIGQAYGQPQHF. For the CDR3, the DNA is TGCAGCATCGGACAGGCATACGGTCAGCCCCAGCATTTT.